This T cell receptor beta chain was identified in a study of blood T cell repertoires in COVID-19. Study background: Sites in the United States, Italy and Spain provided acute and convalescent COVID-19 samples. T cells, B-cell-depleted T cells, or PBMCs provided the cDNA or gDNA that served as material.

CDR3 length equals 13 residues. Per germline, CDR1 GTSNPN and CDR2 SVGIG (reference sequence). In the authors' methods: Nucleated cell number was recorded as an estimate derived from reference gene primer amplification. This table comes from immunoSEQ multiplex PCR, and its TCRdb copy is limited to in-frame clones, with some not included. V and J calls plus clone size are reproduced from that table; the DNA served to infer D and trimming. The sample yields 70,000 to 90,000 clones, around 78% seen once. Comment on this clone: An end of the junction differs from the germline gene, which may be a read error.

Sequenced: peripheral blood. The origin of this receptor is a human donor in a cohort sampled during active COVID-19. The V gene is TRBV30, the J gene TRBJ1-2; the D is unclear. CDR3 in DNA: TGTGGCTGGAATAGAGGCAGCAACTATGGCTACACCTTC. Protein sequence: CGWNRGSNYGYTF.